This T cell receptor (beta chain) was obtained from a study of a mutant IDH1 vaccine in newly diagnosed glioma. Regarding time point: week 47, end of study. Vaccination used 300 ug of mutant IDH1 20-mer peptide per dose, with topical imiquimod. TCRdb's table, derived via immunoSEQ multiplex PCR, lists solely in-frame clones and lacks some. The sample gives about 50,000 clones, roughly 80% of which show up once; 4.3% is in the top ten. Worth noting for this clone: Its antigen is still unknown.

The V gene's germline CDR1 is SGHKS and CDR2 YYEKEE (reference sequence). The CDR3 runs to 14 residues. After removal of 4 bases from V and 3 bases from J, the junction contained 3 bases not matched to a gene. Material: PBMCs, obtained from a glioma patient whose treatment included an IDH1 peptide vaccine. V is TRBV5-5 and J is TRBJ1-5, with 8 nucleotides matching TRBD1. The TCR was taken from a woman in her 30s with glioma. Some clones in this sample may be carry-over from other donors' samples. CDR3 residues: CASSRTGINQPQHF. CDR3 nucleotide sequence: TGTGCCAGCAGCCGGACAGGGATCAATCAGCCCCAGCATTTT.